A selection of T cell receptor beta chains follows, all from one sample in a study of OX40 agonist ivuxolimab in advanced cancers. The method was immunoSEQ multiplex PCR; TCRdb's version includes in-frame clones alone and lacks a portion of them. This table has tens of thousands of clones, more than 80% appearing once. Material: CD4+ or CD8+ T cells sorted from blood, obtained in a trial of the OX40 agonist ivuxolimab. The source is an adult with an advanced solid tumor such as melanoma, head and neck, liver or kidney cancer. Both conserved end residues are part of each CDR3. A D gene is named only where the DNA matches it firmly. Size is stated for part of the rows, as once, few or many counts, or as a class when the clone is expanded.

clone_size: few
v_call: TRBV28
j_call: TRBJ2-1
d_call: TRBD2
cdr3_length: 14
cdr3_nt: TGTGCCAGCAACCCTAGCGGTAAAAACAATGAGCAGTTCTTC
cdr3_aa: CASNPSGKNNEQFF

clone_size: .
v_call: TRBV5-6
j_call: TRBJ2-1
d_call: TRBD2
cdr3_length: 16
cdr3_nt: TGTGCCAGCAGTCTGACTAGCGGGAGGGTGATCGGTGAGCAGTTCTTC
cdr3_aa: CASSLTSGRVIGEQFF

clone_size: .
v_call: TRBV19
j_call: TRBJ2-7
d_call: .
cdr3_length: 14
cdr3_nt: TGTGCCAGTAGTATAGCTGCAGGGCCCTACGAGCAGTACTTC
cdr3_aa: CASSIAAGPYEQYF

clone_size: .
v_call: TRBV6-6
j_call: TRBJ2-2
d_call: .
cdr3_length: 13
cdr3_nt: TGTGCCAGCAGATCATTGAACACCGGGGAGCTGTTTTTT
cdr3_aa: CASRSLNTGELFF

clone_size: .
v_call: TRBV6-5
j_call: TRBJ1-1
d_call: .
cdr3_length: 13
cdr3_nt: TGTGCCAGCAGCTTCTTACAGGGCACTGAAGCTTTCTTT
cdr3_aa: CASSFLQGTEAFF

clone_size: .
v_call: TRBV11-3
j_call: TRBJ2-1
d_call: .
cdr3_length: 13
cdr3_nt: TGTGCCAGCAGCTACCTAACTAGCAATGAGCAGTTCTTC
cdr3_aa: CASSYLTSNEQFF

clone_size: .
v_call: TRBV5-4
j_call: TRBJ2-7
d_call: .
cdr3_length: 16
cdr3_nt: TGTGCCAGCAGCCTCCGTAGGGGGGGGAACTCCTACGAGCAGTACTTC
cdr3_aa: CASSLRRGGNSYEQYF

clone_size: .
v_call: TRBV6-6
j_call: TRBJ1-1
d_call: TRBD1
cdr3_length: 16
cdr3_nt: TGTGCCAGCAGTTATGACCCGGGACAGATGAACACTGAAGCTTTCTTT
cdr3_aa: CASSYDPGQMNTEAFF

clone_size: .
v_call: TRBV5-4
j_call: TRBJ2-1
d_call: .
cdr3_length: 16
cdr3_nt: TGTGCCAGCAGCTTAGGAGGGGCAGCGAAGGTGAATGAGCAGTTCTTC
cdr3_aa: CASSLGGAAKVNEQFF

clone_size: .
v_call: TRBV5-6
j_call: TRBJ1-4
d_call: TRBD1
cdr3_length: 15
cdr3_nt: TGTGCCAGCAGCCTCGGGACAGTCGGACGGGAAAAACTGTTTTTT
cdr3_aa: CASSLGTVGREKLFF

clone_size: .
v_call: TRBV11-2
j_call: TRBJ2-4
d_call: TRBD1
cdr3_length: 12
cdr3_nt: TGTGCCAGCAGCTTAGCGACAGGGGATCAGTACTTC
cdr3_aa: CASSLATGDQYF

clone_size: .
v_call: TRBV11-2
j_call: TRBJ2-7
d_call: .
cdr3_length: 12
cdr3_nt: TGTGCCAGCAGCTTACGAGAGTACGAGCAGTACTTC
cdr3_aa: CASSLREYEQYF

clone_size: .
v_call: TRBV5-1
j_call: TRBJ2-2
d_call: .
cdr3_length: 14
cdr3_nt: TGCGCCAGCAGCTGGGGACAGAACACCGGGGAGCTGTTTTTT
cdr3_aa: CASSWGQNTGELFF

clone_size: .
v_call: TRBV7-9
j_call: TRBJ2-1
d_call: TRBD2
cdr3_length: 15
cdr3_nt: TGTGCCAGCGGCATGGGACTAGCGATAAACAATGAGCAGTTCTTC
cdr3_aa: CASGMGLAINNEQFF

clone_size: once
v_call: TRBV11-2
j_call: TRBJ2-6
d_call: .
cdr3_length: 16
cdr3_nt: TGTGCCAGCAGCTCCCTCCAGGTATCTGGGGCCAACGTCCTGACTTTC
cdr3_aa: CASSSLQVSGANVLTF

clone_size: .
v_call: TRBV6-1
j_call: TRBJ1-1
d_call: .
cdr3_length: 15
cdr3_nt: TGTGCCAGCAGTGAATTAAGGGGGGGATACACTGAAGCTTTCTTT
cdr3_aa: CASSELRGGYTEAFF

clone_size: .
v_call: TRBV6-5
j_call: TRBJ2-5
d_call: .
cdr3_length: 14
cdr3_nt: TGTGCCAGCAGTACCCGGACAGCTCAAGAGACCCAGTACTTC
cdr3_aa: CASSTRTAQETQYF

clone_size: once
v_call: TRBV30
j_call: TRBJ1-4
d_call: .
cdr3_length: 13
cdr3_nt: TGTGCCTGGAGAAAAGGGCCTAATGAAAAACTGTTTTTT
cdr3_aa: CAWRKGPNEKLFF

clone_size: .
v_call: TRBV18
j_call: TRBJ2-5
d_call: TRBD1
cdr3_length: 13
cdr3_nt: TGTGCCAGCTCACCAGGACAGGGGGGGACCCAGTACTTC
cdr3_aa: CASSPGQGGTQYF

clone_size: .
v_call: TRBV7-3
j_call: TRBJ2-7
d_call: .
cdr3_length: 13
cdr3_nt: TGTGCCAGCAGCACGTATGGGAATGGGGAGCAGTACTTC
cdr3_aa: CASSTYGNGEQYF

clone_size: .
v_call: TRBV29-1
j_call: TRBJ2-7
d_call: .
cdr3_length: 12
cdr3_nt: TGCAGCGTTGAGATGCAGTCCTACGAGCAGTACTTC
cdr3_aa: CSVEMQSYEQYF

clone_size: .
v_call: TRBV6-1
j_call: TRBJ2-4
d_call: TRBD1
cdr3_length: 17
cdr3_nt: TGTGCCAGCAGTAAAGGACAGGGACTGGGGACCAAAAACATTCAGTACTTC
cdr3_aa: CASSKGQGLGTKNIQYF

clone_size: .
v_call: TRBV7-9
j_call: TRBJ2-1
d_call: .
cdr3_length: 17
cdr3_nt: TGTGCCAGCAGCAATGTCCTCCAACACCTCTCCTACAATGAGCAGTTCTTC
cdr3_aa: CASSNVLQHLSYNEQFF

clone_size: .
v_call: TRBV5-4
j_call: TRBJ2-3
d_call: .
cdr3_length: 11
cdr3_nt: TGTGCCAGCAGCTTCGAGGATACGCAGTATTTT
cdr3_aa: CASSFEDTQYF

clone_size: .
v_call: TRBV7-6
j_call: TRBJ1-3
d_call: .
cdr3_length: 15
cdr3_nt: TGTGCCAGCAGCTTAGAACGGGGTCGGGGAAACACCATATATTTT
cdr3_aa: CASSLERGRGNTIYF

clone_size: .
v_call: TRBV7-9
j_call: TRBJ2-5
d_call: .
cdr3_length: 15
cdr3_nt: TGTGCCAGCAGCTTATATACTGTCTACCAAGAGACCCAGTACTTC
cdr3_aa: CASSLYTVYQETQYF

clone_size: .
v_call: TRBV6-5
j_call: TRBJ2-2
d_call: TRBD1
cdr3_length: 14
cdr3_nt: TGTGCCAGTCAACAGGGGGCGAACACCGGGGAGCTGTTTTTT
cdr3_aa: CASQQGANTGELFF

clone_size: .
v_call: TRBV6-5
j_call: TRBJ2-3
d_call: .
cdr3_length: 13
cdr3_nt: TGTGCCAGCAGCCCAGGGGCGGGTTTAGCGCAGTATTTT
cdr3_aa: CASSPGAGLAQYF

clone_size: .
v_call: TRBV5-8
j_call: TRBJ2-5
d_call: TRBD2
cdr3_length: 13
cdr3_nt: TGTGCCAGCAGCTTGGGGGGAGGGAAGACCCAGTACTTC
cdr3_aa: CASSLGGGKTQYF

clone_size: .
v_call: TRBV9
j_call: TRBJ1-1
d_call: TRBD1
cdr3_length: 14
cdr3_nt: TGTGCCAGCAACTCCGGGACAGGGCCCACTGAAGCTTTCTTT
cdr3_aa: CASNSGTGPTEAFF

clone_size: .
v_call: TRBV9
j_call: TRBJ2-3
d_call: .
cdr3_length: 15
cdr3_nt: TGTGCCAGCAGCTCCCGACGGACGTTCACAGATACGCAGTATTTT
cdr3_aa: CASSSRRTFTDTQYF

clone_size: .
v_call: TRBV6-5
j_call: TRBJ2-5
d_call: .
cdr3_length: 16
cdr3_nt: TGTGCCAGCAGTTACTCCGGGATGAGGGCACAAGAGACCCAGTACTTC
cdr3_aa: CASSYSGMRAQETQYF

clone_size: few
v_call: TRBV11-3
j_call: TRBJ2-1
d_call: TRBD2
cdr3_length: 15
cdr3_nt: TGTGCCAGCAGCTTAGACCCTACAGGCGGGAGAGTGCAGTTCTTC
cdr3_aa: CASSLDPTGGRVQFF

clone_size: .
v_call: TRBV15
j_call: TRBJ2-3
d_call: TRBD1
cdr3_length: 13
cdr3_nt: TGTGCCACCAAGGGACAGGGGTGGGATACGCAGTATTTT
cdr3_aa: CATKGQGWDTQYF

clone_size: .
v_call: TRBV7-2
j_call: TRBJ2-5
d_call: TRBD1
cdr3_length: 15
cdr3_nt: TGTGCCAGCACCCGACTAAGGGGGCGAATGGAGACCCAGTACTTC
cdr3_aa: CASTRLRGRMETQYF

clone_size: .
v_call: TRBV6-5
j_call: TRBJ2-7
d_call: .
cdr3_length: 14
cdr3_nt: TGTGCCAGCAGTTACTCTGGCGGTCCCAACGAGCAGTACTTC
cdr3_aa: CASSYSGGPNEQYF

clone_size: .
v_call: TRBV5-1
j_call: TRBJ2-2
d_call: .
cdr3_length: 13
cdr3_nt: TGCGCCAGCAGCTTGTGGGACACCGGGGAGCTGTTTTTT
cdr3_aa: CASSLWDTGELFF

clone_size: .
v_call: TRBV28
j_call: TRBJ2-4
d_call: .
cdr3_length: 15
cdr3_nt: TGTGCCAGCAATAGTGGGGGGAACACCAAAAACATTCAGTACTTC
cdr3_aa: CASNSGGNTKNIQYF

clone_size: .
v_call: TRBV2
j_call: TRBJ2-3
d_call: TRBD1
cdr3_length: 15
cdr3_nt: TGTGCCAGCAGTAAACAGGGGGCGGGGGCAGATACGCAGTATTTT
cdr3_aa: CASSKQGAGADTQYF

clone_size: few
v_call: TRBV6-1
j_call: TRBJ1-5
d_call: .
cdr3_length: 13
cdr3_nt: TGTGCCAGCAGTGAAGTAGTAAAGCAGCCCCAGCATTTT
cdr3_aa: CASSEVVKQPQHF

clone_size: .
v_call: TRBV5-1
j_call: TRBJ1-5
d_call: TRBD1
cdr3_length: 15
cdr3_nt: TGCGCCAGCAGCTTGGGGACAGGGGATAGACGGCCCCAGCATTTT
cdr3_aa: CASSLGTGDRRPQHF

clone_size: once
v_call: TRBV2
j_call: TRBJ2-2
d_call: .
cdr3_length: 16
cdr3_nt: TGTGCCAGCAGTGAATATTCAGTACAGAACACCGGGGAGCTGTTTTTT
cdr3_aa: CASSEYSVQNTGELFF

clone_size: .
v_call: TRBV5-1
j_call: TRBJ1-1
d_call: TRBD1
cdr3_length: 15
cdr3_nt: TGCGCCAGCAGCGTTGGACAGGGGGCCGTCACTGAAGCTTTCTTT
cdr3_aa: CASSVGQGAVTEAFF

clone_size: .
v_call: TRBV15
j_call: TRBJ1-3
d_call: .
cdr3_length: 16
cdr3_nt: TGTGCCACCAGCAGAGGTAGCTTCACCTCTGGAAACACCATATATTTT
cdr3_aa: CATSRGSFTSGNTIYF

clone_size: .
v_call: TRBV29-1
j_call: TRBJ1-1
d_call: .
cdr3_length: 14
cdr3_nt: TGCAGCGCCCGGCGTGGGGGGCGAGGCACTGAAGCTTTCTTT
cdr3_aa: CSARRGGRGTEAFF

clone_size: .
v_call: TRBV19
j_call: TRBJ1-1
d_call: .
cdr3_length: 13
cdr3_nt: TGTGCCAGTAGCCTCGGGAGGGACACTGAAGCTTTCTTT
cdr3_aa: CASSLGRDTEAFF

clone_size: .
v_call: TRBV7-3
j_call: TRBJ2-1
d_call: TRBD2
cdr3_length: 14
cdr3_nt: TGTGCCAGCAGCCCGGGCGGGGGGAGGAATGAGCAGTTCTTC
cdr3_aa: CASSPGGGRNEQFF

clone_size: .
v_call: TRBV18
j_call: TRBJ1-4
d_call: .
cdr3_length: 14
cdr3_nt: TGTGCCAGCTCACCACGGGGAGGTAATGAAAAACTGTTTTTT
cdr3_aa: CASSPRGGNEKLFF

clone_size: .
v_call: TRBV5-5
j_call: TRBJ1-5
d_call: .
cdr3_length: 16
cdr3_nt: TGTGCCAGCAGCTTACGGACCGGGGCGGATAGTCAGCCCCAGCATTTT
cdr3_aa: CASSLRTGADSQPQHF

clone_size: .
v_call: TRBV10-3
j_call: TRBJ2-2
d_call: TRBD1
cdr3_length: 17
cdr3_nt: TGTGCCATCAGTGAGTCCGCCCTACAGGGGGCCACCGGGGAGCTGTTTTTT
cdr3_aa: CAISESALQGATGELFF